The entry that follows covers one T cell receptor beta chain sequence. This record comes from a study of T cell changes during pregnancy in multiple sclerosis. CDR1 and CDR2 (germline): SGDLS, YYNGEE. Deletions cut 5 bases from V and 4 bases from J, with 13 bases between. This CDR3 is built from 14 residues. Assay: immunoSEQ multiplex PCR; the TCRdb copy retains only in-frame clones and omits some. This sample carries about 54,000 clones, 90% of them seen once, and the ten largest clones take just under 0.6%. The sequencing used CD4+ T cells from peripheral blood mononuclear cells, collected in the first trimester of pregnancy. V usage is TRBV9 and J usage is TRBJ1-5; D unclear. The clonotype originates from a female donor with multiple sclerosis, enrolled in a pregnancy study. CDR3 coding DNA: TGTGCCAGCAGTCCCTCCGCACTAAATCAGCCCCAGCATTTT. It is translated as CASSPSALNQPQHF.